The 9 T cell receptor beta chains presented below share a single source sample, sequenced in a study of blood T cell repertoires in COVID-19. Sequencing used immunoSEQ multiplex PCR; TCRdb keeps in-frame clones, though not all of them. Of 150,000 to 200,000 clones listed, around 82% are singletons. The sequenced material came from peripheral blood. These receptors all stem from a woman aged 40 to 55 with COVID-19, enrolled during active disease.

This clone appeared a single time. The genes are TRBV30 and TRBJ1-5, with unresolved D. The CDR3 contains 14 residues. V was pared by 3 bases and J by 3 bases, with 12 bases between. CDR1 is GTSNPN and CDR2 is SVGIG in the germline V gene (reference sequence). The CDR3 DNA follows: TGTGCCTGGAGGGGAGACGGCTACAATCAGCCCCAGCATTTT. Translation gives CAWRGDGYNQPQHF.

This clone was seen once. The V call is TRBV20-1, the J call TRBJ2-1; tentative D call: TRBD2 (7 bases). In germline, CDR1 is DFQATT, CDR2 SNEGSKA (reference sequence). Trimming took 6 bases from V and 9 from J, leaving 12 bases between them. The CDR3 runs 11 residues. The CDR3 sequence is CSAQRGGEQFF. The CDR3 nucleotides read TGCAGTGCGCAAAGGGGGGGTGAGCAGTTCTTC.

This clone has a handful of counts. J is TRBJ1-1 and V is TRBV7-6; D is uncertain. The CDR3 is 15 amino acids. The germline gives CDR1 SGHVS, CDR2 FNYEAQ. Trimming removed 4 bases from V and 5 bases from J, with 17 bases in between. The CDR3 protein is CASSSQLGSETEAFF. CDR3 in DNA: TGTGCCAGCAGCTCCCAATTGGGGAGTGAGACTGAAGCTTTCTTT.

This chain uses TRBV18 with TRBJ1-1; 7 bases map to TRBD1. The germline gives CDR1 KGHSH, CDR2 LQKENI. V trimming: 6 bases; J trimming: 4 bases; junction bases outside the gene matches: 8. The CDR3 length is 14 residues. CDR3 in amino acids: CASSTRGDGTEAFF. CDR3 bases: TGTGCCAGCTCTACCAGGGGGGACGGCACTGAAGCTTTCTTT.

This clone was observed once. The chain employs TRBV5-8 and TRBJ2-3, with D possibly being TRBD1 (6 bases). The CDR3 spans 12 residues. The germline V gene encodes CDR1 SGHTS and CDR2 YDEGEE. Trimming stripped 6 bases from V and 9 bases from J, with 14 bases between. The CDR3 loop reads CASTRWGQTQYF. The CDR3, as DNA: TGTGCCAGCACCCGCTGGGGGCAAACGCAGTATTTT.

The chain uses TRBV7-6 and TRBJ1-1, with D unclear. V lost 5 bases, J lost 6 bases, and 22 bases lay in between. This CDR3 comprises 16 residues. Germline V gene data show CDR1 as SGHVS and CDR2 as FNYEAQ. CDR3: CASSPIPGGGISEAFF. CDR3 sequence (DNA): TGTGCCAGCAGCCCTATTCCGGGAGGCGGGATATCTGAAGCTTTCTTT.

The CDR3 here is CASSIEPTGLTYEQYF. Here the CDR3 DNA reads TGTGCCAGCAGCATCGAGCCGACAGGGTTAACCTACGAGCAGTACTTC. V usage is TRBV5-5 and J usage is TRBJ2-7; 7 bases map to TRBD1. The CDR3 length is 16 residues. Looked up from germline, CDR1 is SGHKS and CDR2 is YYEKEE (reference sequence). The ends lost 4 bases at V and 2 bases at J; junction bases unmatched: 12.

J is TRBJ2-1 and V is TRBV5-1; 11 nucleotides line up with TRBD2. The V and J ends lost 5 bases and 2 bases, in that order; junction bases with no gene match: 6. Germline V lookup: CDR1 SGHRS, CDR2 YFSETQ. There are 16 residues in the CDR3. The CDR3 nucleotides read TGCGCCAGCAGAGCCCGACTAGCGGGAACCTACAATGAGCAGTTCTTC. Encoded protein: CASRARLAGTYNEQFF.

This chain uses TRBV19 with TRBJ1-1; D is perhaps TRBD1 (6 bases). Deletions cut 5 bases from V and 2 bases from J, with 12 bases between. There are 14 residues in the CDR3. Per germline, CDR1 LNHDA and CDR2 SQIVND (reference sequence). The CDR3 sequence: CASSPGTTNTEAFF. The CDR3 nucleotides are TGTGCCAGTAGTCCTGGGACAACAAACACTGAAGCTTTCTTT.